This TCR beta chain originates from a study of blood T cell repertoires in COVID-19 (TCRdb year 2020). Regarding the complete study: Samples covering the acute and convalescent phases of COVID-19 were provided by collaborators in the United States, Italy and Spain. The samples were drawn from two sources: the first 160 participants of the ongoing ImmuneRACE study, and fewer than 1,500 subjects contributed by 6 global collaborators. Nearly every sample came with metadata listing a de-identified subject ID, COVID-19 status, age in years and sex. A freely available public database, intended as a resource for researchers studying the immune response to SARS-CoV-2, is where the repertoires were released. HLA class I and class II types, where available, came from metadata supplied by the sample provider rather than from assay-based typing. Subjects who had been exposed to COVID-19, were actively infected with it, or had recovered from it provided the deeply sampled blood TCRbeta repertoires that made up the dataset. The material from the prospective study consisted of cDNA or gDNA derived from T cells, B-cell-depleted T cells, or PBMCs.

Broad study findings and their caveats: Clinical and demographic metadata were provided uncurated, with the amount varying by source and participant.

TCRbeta CDR3 regions were amplified from genomic DNA using the immunoSEQ Assay, a bias-controlled multiplex PCR. As for how the authors treated the data: Within the assay, amplification of reference gene primers was used to estimate how many nucleated cells each sample contained. Sequence reads were collapsed and filtered to measure the absolute abundance of every unique TCRbeta CDR3 rearrangement. For each sample, productive Simpson clonality was calculated as the square root of Simpson's diversity index across productive rearrangements. TCRdb re-hosts the immuneACCESS table, in-frame sequences only. Its copies lack some clones; in the studies checked, an unresolved V gene accounts for under half of them, and the cause for the rest is not known. D and trimming come from the DNA, and the V and J calls and clone size come from that table. Counted in this sample were roughly 180,000 clones; roughly 83% of them appeared once. The ten top clones hold 10% to 15% of the sample.

Including cysteine and phenylalanine, the CDR3 has 15 amino acids. The kept DNA is CDR3 alone, 45 bases in frame from the first base. The germline V gene encodes CDR1 MNHNS and CDR2 SASEGT. Trimming takes 2 bases off V and 6 bases off J; junction bases not matched to a gene: 5. Participants in the prospective study were aged about 18 to 95 years, lived in some 24 United States geographic areas, and enrolled through a virtual design. To assign participants to cohorts, the prospective study relied on clinical history that participants themselves reported in a screening survey and a study questionnaire. Recovered participants in ImmuneRACE Cohort 3 were defined by two consecutive negative NP/OP PCR tests, clearance by a healthcare professional, or resolution of symptoms. In the prospective study, whole blood, serum and a nasopharyngeal or oropharyngeal swab were collected from each participant by mobile phlebotomists. Over an approximately 2-month period, participants in the prospective study had the option of providing additional blood draws and questionnaires. Prospective study blood samples were shipped either frozen or at room temperature before DNA extraction.

As regards this clone: Its binding antigen is unknown. Nothing much larger sits one base from this clone, and base qualities are not available.

The receptor was isolated from a woman aged 60 to 75 who had recovered from COVID-19. Sequenced sample: PBMCs or T cells enriched from blood (not recorded which). Rearrangement joined TRBV6-1 to TRBJ1-5, with 9 bases matching TRBD1. This receptor has the CDR3 CASSELGQGSQPQHF. The DNA is TGTGCCAGCAGTGAATTAGGACAGGGGTCTCAGCCCCAGCATTTT.